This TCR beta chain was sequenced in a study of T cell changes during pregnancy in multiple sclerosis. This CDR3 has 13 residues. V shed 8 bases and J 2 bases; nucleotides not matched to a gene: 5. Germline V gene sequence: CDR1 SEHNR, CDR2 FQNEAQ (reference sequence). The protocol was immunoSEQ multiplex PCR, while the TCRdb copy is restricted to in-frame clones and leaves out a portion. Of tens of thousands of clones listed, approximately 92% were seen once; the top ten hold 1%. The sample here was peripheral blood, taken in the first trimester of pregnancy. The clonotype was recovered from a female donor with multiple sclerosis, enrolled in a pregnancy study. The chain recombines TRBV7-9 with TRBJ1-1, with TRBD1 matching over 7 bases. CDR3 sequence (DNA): TGTGCCAGCCTCGAGGGGGCTAACACTGAAGCTTTCTTT. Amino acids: CASLEGANTEAFF.